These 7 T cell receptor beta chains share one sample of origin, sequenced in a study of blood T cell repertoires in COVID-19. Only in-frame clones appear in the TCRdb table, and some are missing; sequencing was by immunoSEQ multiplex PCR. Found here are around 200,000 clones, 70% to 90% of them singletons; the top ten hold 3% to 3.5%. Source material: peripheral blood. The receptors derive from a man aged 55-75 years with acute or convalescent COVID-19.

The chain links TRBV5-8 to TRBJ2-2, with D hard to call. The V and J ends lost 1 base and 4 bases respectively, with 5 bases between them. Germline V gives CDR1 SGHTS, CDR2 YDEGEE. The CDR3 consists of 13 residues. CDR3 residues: CASSLSLTGELFF. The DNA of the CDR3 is TGTGCCAGCAGCTTGAGCCTCACCGGGGAGCTGTTTTTT.

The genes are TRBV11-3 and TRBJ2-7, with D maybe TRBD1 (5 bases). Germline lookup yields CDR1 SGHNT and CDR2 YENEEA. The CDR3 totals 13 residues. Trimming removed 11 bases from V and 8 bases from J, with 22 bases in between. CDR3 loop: CAGLIDCGAKQYF. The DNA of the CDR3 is TGTGCCGGCCTTATCGATTGTGGGGCCAAGCAGTACTTC.

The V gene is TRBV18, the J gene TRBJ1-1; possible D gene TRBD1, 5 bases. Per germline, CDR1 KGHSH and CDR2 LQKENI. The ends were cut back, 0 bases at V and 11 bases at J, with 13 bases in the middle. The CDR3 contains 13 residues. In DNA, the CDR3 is TGTGCCAGCTCACCACCGGTCAGGGATGAGGCTTTCTTT. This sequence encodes CASSPPVRDEAFF.

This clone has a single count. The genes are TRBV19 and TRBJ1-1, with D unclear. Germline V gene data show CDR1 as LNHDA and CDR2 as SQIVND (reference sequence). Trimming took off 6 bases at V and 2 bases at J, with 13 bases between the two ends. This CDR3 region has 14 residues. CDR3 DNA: TGTGCCAGTAGGACGTGGAGCGGTAACACTGAAGCTTTCTTT. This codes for CASRTWSGNTEAFF.

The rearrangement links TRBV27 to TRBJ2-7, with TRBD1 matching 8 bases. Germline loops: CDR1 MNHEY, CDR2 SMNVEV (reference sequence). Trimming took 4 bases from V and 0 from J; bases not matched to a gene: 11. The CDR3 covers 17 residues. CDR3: CASSSTPRTGSSYEQYF. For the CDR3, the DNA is TGTGCCAGCAGTTCGACCCCACGGACAGGGAGCTCCTACGAGCAGTACTTC.

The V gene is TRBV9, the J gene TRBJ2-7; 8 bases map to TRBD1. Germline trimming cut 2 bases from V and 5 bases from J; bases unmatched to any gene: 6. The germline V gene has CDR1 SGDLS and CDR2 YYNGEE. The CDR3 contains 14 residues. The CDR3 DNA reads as TGTGCCAGCAGCGTCAGGGGGCGCCTTGACGAGCAGTACTTC. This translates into CASSVRGRLDEQYF.

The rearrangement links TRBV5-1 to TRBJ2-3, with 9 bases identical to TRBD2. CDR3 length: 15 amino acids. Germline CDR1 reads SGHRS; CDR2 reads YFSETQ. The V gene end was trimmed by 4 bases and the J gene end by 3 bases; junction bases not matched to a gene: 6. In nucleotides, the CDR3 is TGCGCCAGCAGCATTAGCGGGAGTGTGACAGATACGCAGTATTTT. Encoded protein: CASSISGSVTDTQYF.